A selection of T cell receptor beta chains follows, all from one sample in a study of shared clonotypes between healthy human individuals. Profiling relied on immunoSEQ multiplex PCR, and the TCRdb table lists in-frame clones only, not all of them. Among fewer than 650,000 clones listed, approximately 80% were seen once. The source material was PBMCs. The receptor source for this set is a woman in her thirties or forties in good health. Some clones in this sample may be carry-over from other donors' samples. Both conserved end residues are part of each CDR3. D genes are given only for firm matches. The listing skips clone size in some rows; elsewhere it reads once, few, many or a size class.

DNA,CDR3,length,V,size,J,D
TGCGCCAGCAGTGAGTCACAGGGGGGTACCCAGTACTTC,CASSESQGGTQYF,13,TRBV10-1,NA,TRBJ2-5,TRBD1
TGTGCCAGCAGGGACAGGGGCTACGAGCAGTACTTC,CASRDRGYEQYF,12,TRBV2,NA,TRBJ2-7,TRBD1
TGTGCCAGCAGTTTTGTCCGGGCGTTCACTGAAGCTTTCTTT,CASSFVRAFTEAFF,14,TRBV28,NA,TRBJ1-1,NA
TGCGCCAGCAGTGAGTCCCCAGGGGAGGATGGCTACACCTTC,CASSESPGEDGYTF,14,TRBV10-2,once,TRBJ1-2,NA
TGTGCCAGCAGCGCTCGGACAGGGGACACCGGGGAGCTGTTTTTT,CASSARTGDTGELFF,15,TRBV11-3,NA,TRBJ2-2,TRBD1
TGTGCCAGCTCACCACCGTCTAGGGACTCCTACGAGCAGTACTTC,CASSPPSRDSYEQYF,15,TRBV18,NA,TRBJ2-7,NA
TGCGCCAGCAGCACGACAGGTTTAGGAACTGAAGCTTTCTTT,CASSTTGLGTEAFF,14,TRBV5-1,NA,TRBJ1-1,NA
TGCGCCAGCAGCCTCATTAGCGGGAGTGGGAACAATGAGCAGTTCTTC,CASSLISGSGNNEQFF,16,TRBV4-3,NA,TRBJ2-1,TRBD2
TGTGCCAGCAGCCCGCGACAGATCTATGGCTACACCTTC,CASSPRQIYGYTF,13,TRBV5-6,many,TRBJ1-2,NA
TGTGCCAGCAGTTTCTTTGACAGATCCTACGAGCAGTACTTC,CASSFFDRSYEQYF,14,TRBV7-9,NA,TRBJ2-7,NA
TGTGCCAGCAGTGGACTTGGAGGGGTTGGCACTGAAGCTTTCTTT,CASSGLGGVGTEAFF,15,TRBV2,NA,TRBJ1-1,NA
TGCGCCAGCAGCCCAGATGGACAGAACACTGAAGCTTTCTTT,CASSPDGQNTEAFF,14,TRBV5-1,once,TRBJ1-1,NA
TGTGCCAGTAGTATTGTTAGCGGGGGGATTGGGTACAATGAGCAGTTCTTC,CASSIVSGGIGYNEQFF,17,TRBV19,NA,TRBJ2-1,TRBD2
TGCGCCAGCAGTTATGAAGCTTTCTTT,CASSYEAFF,9,TRBV6-6,NA,TRBJ1-1,NA
TGTGCCTGGGGTCCTCTAGACAGCTTCTATAATTCACCCCTCCACTTT,CAWGPLDSFYNSPLHF,16,TRBV30,NA,TRBJ1-6,NA
TGCGCCAGCACCTCCAACGACGGACCCGGTGAGACCCAGTACTTC,CASTSNDGPGETQYF,15,TRBV5-1,many,TRBJ2-5,NA
TGTGCCAGCTCACCCGGGAGCCAAGAGACCCAGTACTTC,CASSPGSQETQYF,13,TRBV18,NA,TRBJ2-5,NA
TGTGCCAGCAGCGAGGGGACAGGGGGCTACAATGAGCAGTTCTTC,CASSEGTGGYNEQFF,15,TRBV5-3,NA,TRBJ2-1,TRBD1
TGTGCCAGCAGTCAACAGGATCAGCCCCAGCATTTT,CASSQQDQPQHF,12,TRBV28,few,TRBJ1-5,NA
TGTGCCAGCAGTTTATATTTAGCGGGAGGGCCTTACGAGCAGTACTTC,CASSLYLAGGPYEQYF,16,TRBV28,NA,TRBJ2-7,TRBD2